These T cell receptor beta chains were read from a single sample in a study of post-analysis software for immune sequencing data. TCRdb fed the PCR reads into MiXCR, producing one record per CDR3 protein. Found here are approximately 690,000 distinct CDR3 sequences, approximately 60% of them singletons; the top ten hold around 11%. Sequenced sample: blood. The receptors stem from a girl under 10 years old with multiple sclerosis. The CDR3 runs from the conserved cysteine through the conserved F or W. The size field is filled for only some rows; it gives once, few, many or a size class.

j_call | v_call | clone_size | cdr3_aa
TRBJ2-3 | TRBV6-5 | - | CASSTRRTSGQTDTQYF
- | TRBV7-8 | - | CASSLRDRGTYEQYF
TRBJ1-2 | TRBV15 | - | CATSREEGVNYGYTF
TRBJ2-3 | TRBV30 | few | CAWSVPAGRTDTQYF
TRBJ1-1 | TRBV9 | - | CASSVDGGGGAFF
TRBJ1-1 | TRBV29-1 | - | CTDRLGAFF
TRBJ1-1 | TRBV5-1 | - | CASSLGERTDNTEAFF
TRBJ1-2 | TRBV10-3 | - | CAISESVTDQYGYTF
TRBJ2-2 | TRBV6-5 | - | CASNYPSGRAANTGELFF
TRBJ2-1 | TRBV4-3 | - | CASSQVVVQSSYNEQFF
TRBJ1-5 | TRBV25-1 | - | CASSGAGGGQPQHF
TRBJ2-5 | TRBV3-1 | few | CASSQRGEETQYF
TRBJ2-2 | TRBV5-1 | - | CATKTGTMPTGELFF
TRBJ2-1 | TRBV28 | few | CASRGGGLLHEQFF
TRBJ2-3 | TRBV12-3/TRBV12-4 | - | CASSRLSNTDTQYF
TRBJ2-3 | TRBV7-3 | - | CASSPLPTGTDTQYF
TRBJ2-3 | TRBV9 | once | CASSPSSGRSSDTQYF
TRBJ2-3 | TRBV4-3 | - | CASSQDGVAGGGNTDTQYF
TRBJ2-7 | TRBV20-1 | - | CSARDRSTYEQYF
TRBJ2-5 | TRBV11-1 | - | CASNLAAGAQETQYF
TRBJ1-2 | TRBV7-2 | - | CASSQFPQGAYGYTF
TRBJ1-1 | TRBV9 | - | CASSVNPDTEAFF
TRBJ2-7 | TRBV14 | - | CASSQDRAISYEQYF
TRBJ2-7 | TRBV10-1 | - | CASSRDGETYEQYF
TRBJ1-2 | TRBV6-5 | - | CASSYSNRGDYGYTF
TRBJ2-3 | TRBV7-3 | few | CASSLRGRAADTQYF
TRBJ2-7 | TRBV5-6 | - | CASTVRGYEQYF
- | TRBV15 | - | CATSRPAGGQGRETQYF
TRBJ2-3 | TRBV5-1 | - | CASSGGGSRPDTQYF
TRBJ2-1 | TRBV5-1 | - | CASSLVGTSGSNEQFF
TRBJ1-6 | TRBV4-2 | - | CASSQEEGSSSYNSPLHF
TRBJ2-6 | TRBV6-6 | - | CASSYSPGSGANVRTF
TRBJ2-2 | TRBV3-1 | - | CASSQAGNTGELFF
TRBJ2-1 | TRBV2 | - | CVSSDGKRSSYNEQFF
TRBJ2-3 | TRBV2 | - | CASIWDTSTDTQYF
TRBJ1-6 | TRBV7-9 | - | CASSLESVPLHF
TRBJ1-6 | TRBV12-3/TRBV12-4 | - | CASSFAARGGSPLHF
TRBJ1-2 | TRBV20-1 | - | CSARRGIYGYTF
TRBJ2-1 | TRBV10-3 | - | CAISISGAYNEQFF
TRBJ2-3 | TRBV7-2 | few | CASSATLAESTDTQYF
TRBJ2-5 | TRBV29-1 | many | CSVLTGQETQYF
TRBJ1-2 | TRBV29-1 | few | CSVEGDYGYTF
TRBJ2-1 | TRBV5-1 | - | CASSLALAGVNAYNEQFF
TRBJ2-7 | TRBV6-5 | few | CASRDSLSSYEQYF
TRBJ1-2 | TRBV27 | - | CTSSSSGDGYTF
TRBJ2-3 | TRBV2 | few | CASSDRLSTDTQYF
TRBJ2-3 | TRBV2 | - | CASSEVISGPETTQYF
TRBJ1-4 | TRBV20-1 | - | CSARERDTKLFF
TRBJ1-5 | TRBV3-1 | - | CASSPHGAGQPQHF
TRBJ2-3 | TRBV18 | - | CASSRGLAESTDTQYF
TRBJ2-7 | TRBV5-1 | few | CASSSAGSSYEQYF
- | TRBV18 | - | CASSPQNYEQYF
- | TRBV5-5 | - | CASSLAGGPGRETQYF
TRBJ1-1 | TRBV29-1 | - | CSPTEGVGTEAFF
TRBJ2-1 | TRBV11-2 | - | CASRRQVYNEQFF